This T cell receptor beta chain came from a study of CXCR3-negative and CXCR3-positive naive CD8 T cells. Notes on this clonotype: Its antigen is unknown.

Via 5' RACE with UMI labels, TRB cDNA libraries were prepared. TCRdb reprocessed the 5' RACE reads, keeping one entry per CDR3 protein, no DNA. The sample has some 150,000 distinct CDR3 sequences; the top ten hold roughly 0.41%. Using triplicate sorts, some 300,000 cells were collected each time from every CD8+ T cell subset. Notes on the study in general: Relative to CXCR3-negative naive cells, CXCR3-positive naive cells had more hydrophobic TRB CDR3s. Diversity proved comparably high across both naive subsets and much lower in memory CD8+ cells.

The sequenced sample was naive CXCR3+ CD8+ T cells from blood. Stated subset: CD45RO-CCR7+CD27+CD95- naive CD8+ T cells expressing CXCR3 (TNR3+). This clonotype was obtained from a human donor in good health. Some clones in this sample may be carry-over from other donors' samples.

This CDR3 is CASSQDLGLAEAFF. V and J are TRBV4-3 and TRBJ1-1. Looked up from germline, CDR1 is LGHNA and CDR2 is YSLEER. The CDR3 length is 14 residues.